Listed below are T cell receptor beta chains from one sample, sequenced in a study of naive and memory T cell subsets. TCRdb analysed the UMI-ligation and nested PCR reads with MiXCR anew, one entry per CDR3 protein. The sample holds 95,000 to 150,000 distinct CDR3 sequences, around 35% seen once. The specimen sequenced was central memory CD4+ T cells from blood. The receptors were gathered from a human donor in good health. Each CDR3 is given with its conserved first and last residue.

cdr3_length	v_call	j_call	cdr3_aa
16	TRBV6-5	TRBJ2-1	CASSGTGAPSYNEQFF
16	TRBV7-2	TRBJ2-1	CASSLGSGRALTEQFF
14	TRBV28	TRBJ1-1	CASSPEGVPVEAFF
15	TRBV6-6	TRBJ1-5	CASSLSIRSNQPQHF
14	TRBV5-1	TRBJ1-2	CASSYPTGNYGYTF
12	TRBV10-2	TRBJ2-3	CASGPLLDTQYF
12	TRBV6-2/TRBV6-3	TRBJ2-5	CASGLWTKTQYF
14	TRBV6-1	TRBJ1-5	CASSSDRIKQPQHF
16	TRBV18	TRBJ2-3	CASSPPDLLATDTQYF
14	TRBV27	TRBJ2-1	CASRDRGPYNEQFF
16	TRBV19	TRBJ2-1	CASSIQGISSYNEQFF
15	TRBV7-3	TRBJ2-7	CASRTRLADSYEQYF
15	TRBV28	TRBJ2-7	CASNSGPPEPYEQYF
9	TRBV29-1	TRBJ1-2	CSVEEGYTF
14	TRBV5-6	TRBJ2-4	CASSLGLAKNIQYF
13	TRBV20-1	TRBJ2-1	CSAVGPFYNEQFF
14	TRBV20-1	TRBJ2-1	CSARGSSGRGEQFF
12	TRBV7-6	TRBJ2-7	CASSFQGHEQYF
12	TRBV29-1	TRBJ2-7	CSVGTGGYEQYF
15	TRBV28	TRBJ2-1	CASSSPSGSYNEQFF
14	TRBV27	TRBJ2-5	CASSPRQSRGTQYF
16	TRBV19	TRBJ2-3	CASSIPTGTGGSTQYF
13	TRBV21-1	TRBJ2-5	CASSKDVEETQYF
14	TRBV28	TRBJ2-5	CASSFWDGQETQYF
13	TRBV28	TRBJ2-2	CASSLVPTGELFF
16	TRBV7-2	TRBJ2-1	CASSLNGLAAHNEQFF
14	TRBV3-1	TRBJ1-3	CASSPKRIGNTIYF
13	TRBV27	TRBJ2-3	CASSLLAGATQYF
14	TRBV5-1	TRBJ2-5	CASSLAPAQETQYF
15	TRBV28	TRBJ2-2	CASNMAELNTGELFF
12	TRBV3-1	TRBJ1-1	CASSRPNTEAFF
12	TRBV6-5	TRBJ1-2	CASRRDSYGYTF
16	TRBV6-2/TRBV6-3	TRBJ2-4	CASSSVPSGAKNIQYF
16	TRBV5-4	TRBJ2-1	CASSLGLAGGFGLKFF
15	TRBV29-1	TRBJ2-1	CSVEGGGTTYNEQFF
14	TRBV19	TRBJ2-7	CASSTRDRAAEQYF
17	TRBV28	TRBJ2-1	CASSPALLGIVNDEQFF
13	TRBV12-3/TRBV12-4	TRBJ1-5	CASSRGTNQPQHF
15	TRBV28	TRBJ1-5	CATTGGDFGNQPQHF
15	TRBV5-1	TRBJ1-3	CASSEKSYSGNTIYF
14	TRBV6-6	TRBJ1-4	CASSWAATNEKLFF
15	TRBV5-4	TRBJ2-5	CASSLRQGSRETQYF
20	TRBV3-1	TRBJ2-2	CASSQTGRSLTLRGTGELFF
13	TRBV9	TRBJ1-1	CASSVALNTEAFF
11	TRBV20-1	TRBJ2-1	CSARTGDEQFF
13	TRBV20-1	TRBJ1-1	CSAPQGMNTEAFF
16	TRBV12-5	TRBJ2-1	CASGTLKTSQLSEQFF
13	TRBV6-4	TRBJ1-1	CASSDAQGSEAFF
16	TRBV11-2	TRBJ1-3	CASSPSKRQSGNTIYF
15	TRBV11-1	TRBJ2-3	CASSGPAGVSDTQYF
14	TRBV27	TRBJ1-1	CASTGWGPNTEAFF
14	TRBV29-1	TRBJ1-1	CSAGGGQGDSEAFF
14	TRBV27	TRBJ2-5	CASSRLARQETQYF
14	TRBV28	TRBJ2-2	CASLRIANTGELFF
14	TRBV2	TRBJ1-2	CASSENGGTAGYTF